This T cell receptor beta chain originates from a study of blood T cells in healthy people across ages. Findings and limits, study-wide: Changes seen in expanded clonotypes were possibly confounded by donor CMV status left unknown. Investigators treated diversity estimates from one million T cells as underestimates.

This clonotype was seen only a few times. The antigen is not known. Germline and junction disagree at one end, which may indicate a read error. A second PCR of roughly 6 to 12 cycles used a sample-barcoded 5' primer and a J-beta primer mix. Using its own MiXCR run on the 5' RACE reads, TCRdb lists one record per CDR3 protein. The data contain 650,000 to 800,000 distinct CDR3 sequences, 40% to 50% of them seen just once; the ten biggest clones take up roughly 19%. This CDR3 has 15 amino acids. Germline V gene data show CDR1 as MRHNA and CDR2 as SNTAGT. Donor samples were obtained from healthy Caucasian individuals from Russia, aged roughly 6 to 95. Roughly 9 milliliters of peripheral blood were drawn from each donor.

The gene calls are TRBV6-4 and TRBJ2-1, with TRBD2 matching over 7 bases. The sequencing input was blood. The sequence was obtained from a man aged 55 to 70 in good health. Here the CDR3 DNA reads TGTGTCAGCAGTATGGTTCTGGCAGCGGGGTACGAGCAGTTCTTC. Its translation is CVSSMVLAAGYEQFF.